This T cell receptor beta chain stems from a study of cytomegalovirus exposure and HLA in healthy donors. Study-wide results and limits: An analysis that was carried out later associated 15,000 to 20,000 TCR beta sequences with HLA alleles at 0.05 false discovery rate.

Researchers ran the PCR with 60 Vbeta and 13 Jbeta primers. This table comes from immunoSEQ multiplex PCR, and its TCRdb copy is limited to in-frame clones, with some not included. The sample includes about 140,000 clones, about three quarters seen only once; the top ten take 1% to 1.5%. As concerns this clone: What it recognizes is unknown.

The V end lost 0 bases, the J end lost 8 bases, and 5 bases lay between the germline ends. The CDR3 extends over 11 amino acids. Germline CDR1 SGHTS, CDR2 YDEGEE. Material: PBMCs. The source of this sequence is a middle-aged woman in good health and CMV-seronegative. The chain has TRBV5-8 and TRBJ1-1; D gene ambiguous. CDR3 DNA sequence: TGTGCCAGCAGCTTGGTGAGGGAAGCTTTCTTT. Encoded protein: CASSLVREAFF.